This T cell receptor beta chain comes out of a study of T cell clonality in common variable immunodeficiency. General observations from the study: Shared TCRbeta clones were fewer between CVID subjects than controls. CVID subjects showed higher TCRbeta clonality than healthy controls. Reportedly, TCR beta sequences from common variable immunodeficiency showed fewer deletions and N-nucleotide insertions.

Sequencing was performed with immunoSEQ multiplex PCR; in TCRdb, only in-frame clones are kept and a portion is missing. The sample holds 80,000 or so clones, and no clone turns up only once. The CDR3 extends over 16 amino acids. V was trimmed by 2 bases and J by 1 base, leaving 16 bases between them. The germline V gene has CDR1 DFQATT and CDR2 SNEGSKA (reference sequence). Blood samples were heparinized, roughly 5 to 9 ml per donor. This clone was seen ten or more times. The target antigen is unknown. The read terminates 3 residues before the CDR3 end, so the remaining end is supplied by the germline J gene.

The chain uses TRBV20-1 and TRBJ2-3; D might be TRBD2 (6 bases). Sequencing was performed on peripheral blood mononuclear cells. The clonotype was recovered from a person between 18 and 69 years old in good health. The CDR3 bases that were read are TGCAGTGCTAGATCGGGACTGCCCGTGGGCACAGATACG. Translating it yields CSARSGLPVGTDT. The full CDR3 sequence reads CSARSGLPVGTDTQYF.